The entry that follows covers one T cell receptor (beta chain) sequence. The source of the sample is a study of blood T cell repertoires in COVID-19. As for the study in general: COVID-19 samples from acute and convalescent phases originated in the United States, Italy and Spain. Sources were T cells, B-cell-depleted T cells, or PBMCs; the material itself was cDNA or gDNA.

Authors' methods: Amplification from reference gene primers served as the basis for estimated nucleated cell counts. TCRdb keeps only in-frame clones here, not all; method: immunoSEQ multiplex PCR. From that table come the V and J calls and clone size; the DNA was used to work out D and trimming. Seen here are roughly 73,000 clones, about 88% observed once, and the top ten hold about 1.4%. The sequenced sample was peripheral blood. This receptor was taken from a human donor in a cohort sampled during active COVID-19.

The CDR3, as DNA: TGTGCCAGCAGCTTGGAACAGATAATCCTATGGGCCGGGGAGCTGTTTTTT. This gives the protein CASSLEQIILWAGELFF. This chain joins TRBV5-5 and TRBJ2-2; D is undetermined. The germline gives CDR1 SGHKS, CDR2 YYEKEE (reference sequence). The CDR3 is 17 residues long. The germline V and J ends were trimmed by 0 bases and 6 bases, with 18 bases remaining between them.